The clone carrying this TCR beta chain has only a few counts. The sample is drawn from a study of shared clonotypes between healthy human individuals. The CDR3 sequence is 14 residues long. V shed 2 bases and J shed 8 bases, with 13 bases lying between them. Per germline, CDR1 LNHNV and CDR2 YYDKDF (reference sequence). Genomic DNA belonging to each subset was distributed in equal measure over several immunoSEQ plates. Clones were sequenced by immunoSEQ multiplex PCR, and TCRdb holds only the in-frame ones, with some missing. The sample holds roughly 300,000 clones, less than 85% seen once. This chain joins TRBV15 and TRBJ2-1, with D maybe TRBD1 (6 bases). This TCR was sampled from a man aged 25-45 years in good health. What was sequenced was memory CD4+ T cells sorted from blood. As to subset: CD45RA-negative fraction. In DNA form, the CDR3 reads TGTGCCACCAGCAGACAGGGGTTTGCGGATGAGCAGTTCTTC. This translates into CATSRQGFADEQFF.